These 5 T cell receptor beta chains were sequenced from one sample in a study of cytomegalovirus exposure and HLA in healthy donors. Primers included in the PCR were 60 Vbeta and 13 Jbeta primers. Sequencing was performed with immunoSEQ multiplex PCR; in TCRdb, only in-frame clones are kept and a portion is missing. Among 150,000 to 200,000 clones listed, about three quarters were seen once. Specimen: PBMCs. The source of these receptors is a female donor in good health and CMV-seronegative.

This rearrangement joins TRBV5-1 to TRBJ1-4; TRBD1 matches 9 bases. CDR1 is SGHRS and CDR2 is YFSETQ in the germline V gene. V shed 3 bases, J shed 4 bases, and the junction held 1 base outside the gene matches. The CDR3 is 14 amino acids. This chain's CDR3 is CASSSGQGNEKLFF. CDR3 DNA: TGCGCCAGCAGCTCGGGACAGGGTAATGAAAAACTGTTTTTT.

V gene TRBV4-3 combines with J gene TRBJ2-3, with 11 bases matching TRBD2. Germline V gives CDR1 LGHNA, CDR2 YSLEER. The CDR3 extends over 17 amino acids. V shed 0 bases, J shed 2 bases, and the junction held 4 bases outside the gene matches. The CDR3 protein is CASSQDSLAGVTDTQYF. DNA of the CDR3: TGCGCCAGCAGCCAAGATTCACTAGCGGGGGTCACAGATACGCAGTATTTT.

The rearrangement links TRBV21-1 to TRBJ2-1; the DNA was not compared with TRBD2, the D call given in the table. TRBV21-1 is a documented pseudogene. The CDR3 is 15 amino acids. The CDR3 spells CASSTRLAEVNEQFF. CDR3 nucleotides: TGTGCCAGCAGCACGCGACTAGCGGAAGTCAATGAGCAGTTCTTC.

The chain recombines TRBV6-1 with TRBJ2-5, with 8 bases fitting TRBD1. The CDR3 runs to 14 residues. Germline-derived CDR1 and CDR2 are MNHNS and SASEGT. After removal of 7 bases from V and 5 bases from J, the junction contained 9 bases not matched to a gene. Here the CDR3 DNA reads TGTGCCAGCACTCCCGCAGGGGGCAGTGAGACCCAGTACTTC. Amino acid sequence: CASTPAGGSETQYF.

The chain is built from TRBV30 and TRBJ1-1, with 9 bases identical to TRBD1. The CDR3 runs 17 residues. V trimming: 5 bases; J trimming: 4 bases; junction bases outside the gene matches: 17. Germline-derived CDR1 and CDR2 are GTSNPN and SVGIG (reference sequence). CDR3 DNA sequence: TGTGCCTGGGACCGGGACAGGGCCAGATTGCGGGTCACTGAAGCTTTCTTT. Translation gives CAWDRDRARLRVTEAFF.